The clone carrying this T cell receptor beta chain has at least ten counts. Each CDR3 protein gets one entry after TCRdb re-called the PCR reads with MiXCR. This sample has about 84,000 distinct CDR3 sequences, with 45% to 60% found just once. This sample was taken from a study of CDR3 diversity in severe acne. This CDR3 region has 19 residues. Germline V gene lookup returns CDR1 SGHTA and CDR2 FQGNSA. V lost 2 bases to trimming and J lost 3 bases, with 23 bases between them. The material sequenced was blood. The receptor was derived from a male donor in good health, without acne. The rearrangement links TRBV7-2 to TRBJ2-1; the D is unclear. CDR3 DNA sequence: TGTGCCAGCAGCTTAATATCCAGCTCAGAAATTCAGCTCTACAATGAGCAGTTCTTC. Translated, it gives CASSLISSSEIQLYNEQFF.